These T cell receptor beta chains were read from a single sample in a study of shared clonotypes between healthy human individuals. Profiling relied on immunoSEQ multiplex PCR, and the TCRdb table lists in-frame clones only, not all of them. In the table there are about 2.4 million clones, more than 85% of which are singletons. Sequenced material: naive CD4+ T cells from PBMCs. The receptors stem from a man aged 18 to 30 in good health. Some clones in this sample may be carry-over from other donors' samples. The CDR3 runs from the conserved cysteine through the conserved F or W.

CDR3aa	len	j_gene	v_gene
CASSLGPGASDEQYF	15	TRBJ2-7	TRBV27
CATTSNEQFF	10	TRBJ2-1	TRBV28
CASSLRVADTQYF	13	TRBJ2-3	TRBV18
CASSSSGTSTDTQYF	15	TRBJ2-3	TRBV7-3
CASSSGQGVLYGYTF	15	TRBJ1-2	TRBV19
CASSLEVTLSTGELFF	16	TRBJ2-2	TRBV5-1
CASSLLGGRVGTGELFF	17	TRBJ2-2	TRBV7-3
CASSLGQGDGYTF	13	TRBJ1-2	TRBV5-1
CASSSLAGSYEQYF	14	TRBJ2-7	TRBV6-1
CAWRSGGYEQYF	12	TRBJ2-7	TRBV30
CAWSGIAGDTQYF	13	TRBJ2-3	TRBV30
CASSLATSGRYEQYF	15	NA	TRBV5-1
CASSARLAGANNEQFF	16	TRBJ2-1	TRBV19
CAISESARTGASGPYTQYF	19	TRBJ2-3	TRBV10-3
CATAGTGGNTQYF	13	TRBJ2-3	TRBV18
CASRRTANTEAFF	13	TRBJ1-1	TRBV7-2
CASSHSPLGQGYIQYF	16	TRBJ2-4	TRBV4-1
CASSLGAGTEKLFF	14	TRBJ1-4	TRBV6-5
CASSLLGLSGDTEAFF	16	TRBJ1-1	TRBV28
CASSATQGAREQYF	14	TRBJ2-7	TRBV5-4
CASSQDSSGNTIYF	14	TRBJ1-3	TRBV4-3
CAISARTGFEKLFF	14	TRBJ1-4	TRBV10-3
CASSERGDTQYF	12	TRBJ2-3	TRBV6-1
CASSMRLGMNTEAFF	15	TRBJ1-1	TRBV19
CASRSFGVNSNQPQHF	16	TRBJ1-5	TRBV27
CAISDTARGQDEKLFF	16	TRBJ1-4	TRBV10-3
CSVERGSGEAFF	12	TRBJ1-1	TRBV29-1
CASSEIPGPQNQYF	14	TRBJ2-5	TRBV6-1
CASSGVGTSGTNEQFF	16	TRBJ2-1	TRBV10-1
CASSPPLGASGTQYF	15	TRBJ2-5	TRBV18
CASSLDLQPYNEQFF	15	TRBJ2-1	TRBV5-1
CSVEAPGNIQYF	12	TRBJ2-4	TRBV29-1
CASSQGFTYQETQYF	15	TRBJ2-5	TRBV4-1
CASSLETSGSGANEQFF	17	TRBJ2-1	TRBV7-9
CASSPGTVNTEAFF	14	TRBJ1-1	TRBV7-8
CASSLDPVRMNTEAFF	16	TRBJ1-1	TRBV5-1
CASSPGTTTYEQYF	14	TRBJ2-7	TRBV18
CASRGATNEKLFF	13	TRBJ1-4	TRBV6-1
CASSLGTGGARTTEAFF	17	TRBJ1-1	TRBV7-6
CASKNTGELFF	11	TRBJ2-2	TRBV2
CASRPSGSWETQYF	14	TRBJ2-5	TRBV7-2
CAWNDRGNEKLFF	13	TRBJ1-4	TRBV30
CALPGTSGEKLFF	13	TRBJ1-4	TRBV30
CASSLTGWNTEAFF	14	TRBJ1-1	TRBV7-2
CASSLVPAAYEQYF	14	TRBJ2-7	TRBV5-1
CASSQPPLTSGRSADTQYF	19	TRBJ2-3	TRBV4-3
CASSRAGGENEQYF	14	TRBJ2-7	TRBV25-1
CASSQGNVGTGELFF	15	TRBJ2-2	TRBV4-1
CASSQEGLAGATSYNEQFF	19	TRBJ2-1	TRBV4-3
CSVRPPNYGYTF	12	TRBJ1-2	TRBV29-1
CSVGGYTF	8	TRBJ1-2	TRBV29-1
CASSEGPTTKQYF	13	TRBJ2-7	TRBV11-3
CASNQRGGYEQYF	13	TRBJ2-7	TRBV27